The present T cell receptor beta chain was sequenced within a study of tumor and adjacent non-tumor tissue in lung cancer. Study results and caveats: Significantly higher TCR diversity was found in tumor than normal lung.

Three rounds of nested PCR, following a modified ARM-PCR protocol, produced the TCRbeta library. TCRdb passed the multiplex PCR reads through MiXCR, listing each CDR3 protein once. Among roughly 43,000 distinct CDR3 sequences listed, less than 65% were seen once. RNA was extracted from bulk tissue without any cell sorting. Distant lung tissue was collected more than 3 cm away from the tumor edge. This clonotype was recorded at least ten times. Antigen unknown. CDR3 length equals 15 residues. Germline assignment: CDR1 WNHNN and CDR2 SYGVQD (reference sequence). Between the trimmed V and J ends, which lost 5 bases and 1 base, there was a span of 11 bases.

Sequenced sample: distant non-tumor lung tissue. The chain recombines TRBV10-1 with TRBJ2-2; D is possibly TRBD1 (5 bases). This receptor was taken from a middle-aged man with non-small cell lung cancer. DNA of the CDR3: TGCGCCAGCAGTAGGGGAAGGGGGAACACCGGGGAGCTGTTTTTT. Its protein is CASSRGRGNTGELFF.